This TCR beta chain was sequenced during a study of blood T cells in healthy people across ages (dated by TCRdb to about 2015). For the wider study: In model experiments, roughly one uniquely barcoded TCR beta cDNA molecule per two T cells was captured by template switching. To avoid experimental bias, donors of different ages were randomly spread across the sequencing lanes. The study analyzed two additional independent replicas of 1 million unique cDNA reads from the same blood draw for two donors, one aged 18 to 30 and one aged 80 or older. Donors were grouped into four age groups: young (average roughly 17 years), middle-aged (roughly 38), aged (around 60) and long-lived (around 80). Age-related changes in TCR beta repertoire diversity were measured in the study by deep sequencing normalized with unique cDNA molecular identifiers. Study-wide findings and limitations: The long-lived group showed more naive CD4+ T cells, fewer expanded clones and increased TCR diversity than the aged group, suggesting age selection. As age increased, observed TCR beta diversity per million T cells dropped in a roughly linear way, and a significant reduction was already evident by age 40. A strong correlation was found between observed TCR beta diversity and the percentage of naive T cells measured by flow cytometry. Estimates of total diversity from one million sequenced T cells were regarded as lower bounds and underestimates. Because profiling used bulk unsorted PBMCs, naive and antigen-experienced compartments could not be compared conclusively. The CMV infection status of donors was not known, potentially confounding age-related changes in expanded clonotypes.

The library was prepared using 5' RACE. Sequenced using an Illumina HiSeq 2500. A second about 6 to 11 cycle PCR used a sample-barcoded 5' primer and a J-beta primer mix. A unique molecular identifier was introduced onto each TCR beta cDNA molecule by a template-switch 5' adaptor carrying 12 random nucleotides. Each sample yielded at least 2.5 million CDR3-containing paired-end reads. The Mint cDNA synthesis kit, primed by a TRBC-specific oligonucleotide, was used to synthesize first-strand cDNA from all RNA. All cDNA was treated with uracil-DNA glycosylase and then went through a first 18-cycle PCR with the universal primers M1SS and BC2_uni_R. As for how the authors treated the data: For normalization, 1 million high-quality reads, each with a distinct molecular identifier, were randomly selected from each sample. Reads sharing molecular identifiers were discarded rather than binned into consensus sequences. MiTCR, run with a Q25 quality threshold and the strictest error-elimination algorithm, handled CDR3 identification, clonotype clustering and error correction. A nonparametric unseen species model with Euler transformation was used to estimate lower-bound total TCR beta diversity. TCRdb trimmed public reads at Q25 via fastp, called clones via MiXCR and kept in-frame beta chains. Each record represents a unique CDR3 protein, reported with the most common genes and DNA among its rows. TCRdb's processing, not the authors' own work, is the source of the V and J calls. The sample profile shows some 640,000 distinct CDR3 sequences; over 45% of them were found once. The ten most abundant clones make up roughly a third of the sample.

The donors were 40 or so Caucasian individuals from Russia, aged 6 to 90 years, who were systemically healthy. Approximately 10 milliliters of peripheral blood were collected from each donor into EDTA-treated Vacutainer tubes. PBMCs were isolated by Ficoll-Paque density-gradient centrifugation, with at least 7 million obtained per sample. Trizol reagent was used to extract total RNA from the PBMCs, yielding at least 5 micrograms per sample. The percentages of naive CD45RAhigh/CD27high T cells were determined by flow cytometry on a PBMC aliquot from every donor. This clonotype came up a few times. What this receptor recognizes is not known. Base qualities are not recorded, but no much larger clone differs from it by a single base. The origin of this receptor is a woman aged 60-75 years in good health. Input material: blood.

The encoded CDR3 is CSVEDPAHGGGNEQFF. The DNA reads as follows: TGCAGCGTTGAAGATCCCGCCCATGGCGGCGGGAATGAGCAGTTCTTC. The rearranged segments are TRBV29-1 and TRBJ2-1; TRBD2 is a weak D gene call, 5 bases matching. There are 16 amino acids in the CDR3, from cysteine to phenylalanine inclusive. The sequence is cut down to CDR3 DNA, 48 bases in frame from base 1. Reading the germline V gene gives CDR1 SQVTM and CDR2 ANQGSEA. Trimming costs V 0 bases and J 7 bases, and their ends lie 19 bases apart.